This T cell receptor (beta chain) was sequenced in a study of cytomegalovirus exposure and HLA in healthy donors. Study overall: HLA-typed donors were the source of approximately 80 million unique TCRs held in an early data release.

Study conclusions and caveats: Rarity marked most TCR sequences, yet some public TCRs occurred in many donors. Confirmation was obtained in vitro that a few CMV-associated chains are specific for CMV antigens. Available immune exposure information was restricted to CMV serostatus only.

About this clone itself: The antigen remains unidentified. A junction end diverges from the germline sequence, so it may reflect a read error.

The germline gives CDR1 KGHSH, CDR2 LQKENI. The CDR3 is made up of 14 amino acids. With 60 Vbeta and 13 Jbeta primers, the PCR was carried out. TCRdb keeps only in-frame clones here, not all; method: immunoSEQ multiplex PCR. This sample's clone table lists about 150,000 clones. The sequencing input was PBMCs. The TCR comes from a man aged 25 to 45 in good health and CMV-seronegative. The chain employs TRBV18 and TRBJ1-1, with 8 bases fitting TRBD1. The CDR3 reads CASPPTGGNTEAFF. CDR3 bases: TGTGCCAGCCCACCCACAGGGGGGAACACTGAAGCTTTCTTT.